These T cell receptor beta chains were read from a single sample in a study of tumor-infiltrating lymphocytes in primary liver carcinoma. TCRdb re-derived calls from the multiplex PCR reads in MiXCR, one entry per CDR3 protein. The sample records 80,000 or so distinct CDR3 sequences, 69% being singletons. The material sequenced was tumor-adjacent normal liver tissue. The receptors were sampled from a man in his forties or fifties with primary liver carcinoma and hepatitis B virus infection. Both conserved end residues are part of each CDR3. The D gene is left open where the match is weak.

d_call v_call cdr3_aa
. TRBV29-1 CSAVMILNTEAFF
. TRBV28 CASSSLFLEGYEQYF
. TRBV6-5 CASGQGYEQFF
. TRBV6-6 CASNMNTGGLFF
. TRBV10-3 CATSERGANQPQHF
TRBD2 TRBV29-1 CSVRTSCTGELFF
TRBD2 TRBV5-4 CASSPDSGRGPDEQFF
. TRBV12-3/TRBV12-4 CVSMFGGPSTDTQYF
. TRBV14 CASNQGAYMNEKPFF
. TRBV11-2 CASSLRGDPTGELFF
. TRBV12-3/TRBV12-4 CASSLGYHSPLHF
. TRBV10-2 CASITDLGNIQYF
. TRBV11-2 CASSLELMIPYNERFF